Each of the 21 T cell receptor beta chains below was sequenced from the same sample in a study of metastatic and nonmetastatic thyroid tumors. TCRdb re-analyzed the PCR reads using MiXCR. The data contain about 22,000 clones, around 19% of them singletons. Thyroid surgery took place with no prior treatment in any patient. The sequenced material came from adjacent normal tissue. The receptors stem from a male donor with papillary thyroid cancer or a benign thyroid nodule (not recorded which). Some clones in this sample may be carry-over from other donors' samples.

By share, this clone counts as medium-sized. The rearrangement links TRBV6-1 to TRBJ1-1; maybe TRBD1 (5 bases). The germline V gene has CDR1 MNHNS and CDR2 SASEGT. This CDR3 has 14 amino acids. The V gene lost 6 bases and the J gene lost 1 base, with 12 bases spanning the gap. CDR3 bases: TGTGCCAGCAGCTGGGGGGGAGGGAACACTGAAGCTTTCTTT. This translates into CASSWGGGNTEAFF.

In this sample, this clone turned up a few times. As DNA, the CDR3 is TGTGCCATCAGTGAGTCTGATATACTAGACAGGGGGGCGGACAACTATGGCTACACCTTC. Its protein product is CAISESDILDRGADNYGYTF. The chain has TRBV10-3 and TRBJ1-2; 9 nucleotides align to TRBD1. The J segment lost 2 bases and the V segment lost 0 bases, leaving 16 bases of the junction unmatched. CDR1 and CDR2 (germline): ENHRY, SYGVKD. The CDR3 is made up of 20 amino acids.

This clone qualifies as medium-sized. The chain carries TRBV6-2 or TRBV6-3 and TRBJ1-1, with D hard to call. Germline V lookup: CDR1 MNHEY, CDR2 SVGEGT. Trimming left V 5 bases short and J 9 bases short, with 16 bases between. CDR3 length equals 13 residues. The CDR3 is CASSPGPGFKAFF. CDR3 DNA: TGTGCCAGCAGTCCCGGTCCCGGGTTCAAAGCTTTCTTT.

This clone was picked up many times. This CDR3 is CSASQDSHEQYF. In DNA, the CDR3 is TGCAGTGCTAGCCAGGACAGCCACGAGCAGTACTTC. The rearrangement links TRBV20-1 to TRBJ2-7; a weak D match, TRBD1 (6 bases). Germline V gene data show CDR1 as DFQATT and CDR2 as SNEGSKA (reference sequence). V lost 3 bases, J lost 5 bases, and 11 bases lay in between. This CDR3 spans 12 amino acids.

The CDR3 reads CASSVGGWLAGGTNSYNEQFF. Written as DNA, the CDR3 is TGTGCCAGCAGCGTAGGAGGGTGGCTAGCGGGGGGTACCAACTCCTACAATGAGCAGTTCTTC. The rearrangement uses TRBV9 and TRBJ2-1, with 11 bases matching TRBD2. V lost 0 bases and J lost 0; bases outside the gene matches: 14. The CDR3 has 21 amino acids. Per the germline V gene, CDR1 is SGDLS and CDR2 is YYNGEE.

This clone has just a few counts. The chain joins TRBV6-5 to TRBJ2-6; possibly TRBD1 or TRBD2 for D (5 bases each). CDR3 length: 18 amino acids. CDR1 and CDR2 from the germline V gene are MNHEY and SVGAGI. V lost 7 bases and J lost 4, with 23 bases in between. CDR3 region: CASTFERVGAEGANVLTF. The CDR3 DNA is TGTGCCAGCACTTTTGAGAGGGTTGGGGCGGAGGGGGCCAACGTCCTGACTTTC.

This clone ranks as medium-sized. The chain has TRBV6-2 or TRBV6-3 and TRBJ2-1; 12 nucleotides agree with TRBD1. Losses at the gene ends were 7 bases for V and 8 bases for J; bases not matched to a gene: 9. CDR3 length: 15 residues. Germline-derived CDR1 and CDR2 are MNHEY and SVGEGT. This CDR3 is CASNDPGQGAYEQFF. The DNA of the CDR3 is TGTGCCAGCAACGACCCGGGACAGGGGGCTTATGAGCAGTTCTTC.

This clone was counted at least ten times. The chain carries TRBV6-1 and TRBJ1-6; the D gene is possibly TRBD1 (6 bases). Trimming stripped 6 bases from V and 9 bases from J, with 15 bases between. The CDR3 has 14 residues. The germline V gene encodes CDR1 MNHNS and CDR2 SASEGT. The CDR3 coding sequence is TGTGCCAGCAGCCCGGGCCGGGGGCTTTCACCCCTCCACTTT. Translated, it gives CASSPGRGLSPLHF.

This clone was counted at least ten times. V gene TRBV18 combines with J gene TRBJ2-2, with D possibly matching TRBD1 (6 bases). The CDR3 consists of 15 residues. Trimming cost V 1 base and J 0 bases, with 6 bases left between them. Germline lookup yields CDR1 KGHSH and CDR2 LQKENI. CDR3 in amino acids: CASSPQGANTGELFF. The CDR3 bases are TGTGCCAGCTCACCACAGGGGGCGAACACCGGGGAGCTGTTTTTT. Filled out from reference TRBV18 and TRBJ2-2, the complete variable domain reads NAGVMQNPRHLVRRRGQEARLRCSPMKGHSHVYWYRQLPEEGLKFMVYLQKENIIDESGMPKERFSAEFPKEGPSILRIQQVVRGDSAAYFCASSPQGANTGELFFGEGSRLTVL.

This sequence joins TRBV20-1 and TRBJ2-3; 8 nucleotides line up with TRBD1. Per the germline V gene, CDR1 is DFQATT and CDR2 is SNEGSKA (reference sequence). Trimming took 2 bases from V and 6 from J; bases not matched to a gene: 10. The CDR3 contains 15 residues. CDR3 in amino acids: CSARRRDRYSDTQYF. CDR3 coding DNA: TGCAGTGCTAGACGGCGGGACAGGTATTCGGATACGCAGTATTTT.

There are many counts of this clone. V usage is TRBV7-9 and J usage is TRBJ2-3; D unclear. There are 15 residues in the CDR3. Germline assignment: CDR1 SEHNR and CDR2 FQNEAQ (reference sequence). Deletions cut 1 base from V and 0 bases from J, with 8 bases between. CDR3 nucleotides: TGTGCCAGCAGCTTAGTTCGCTCTAGCACAGATACGCAGTATTTT. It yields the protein CASSLVRSSTDTQYF.

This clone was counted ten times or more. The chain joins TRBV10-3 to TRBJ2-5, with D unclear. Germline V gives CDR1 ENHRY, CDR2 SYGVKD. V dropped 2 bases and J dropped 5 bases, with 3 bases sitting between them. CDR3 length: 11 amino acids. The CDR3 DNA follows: TGTGCCATCAGTGAGCGTGAGACCCAGTACTTC. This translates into CAISERETQYF.

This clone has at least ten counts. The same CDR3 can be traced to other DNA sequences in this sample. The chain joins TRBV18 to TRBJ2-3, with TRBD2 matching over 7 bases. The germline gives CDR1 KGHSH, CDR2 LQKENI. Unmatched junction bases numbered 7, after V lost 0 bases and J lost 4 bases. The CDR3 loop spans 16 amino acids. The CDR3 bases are TGTGCCAGCTCACCACCGGGAGGGGCGCGCGCAGATACGCAGTATTTT. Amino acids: CASSPPGGARADTQYF.

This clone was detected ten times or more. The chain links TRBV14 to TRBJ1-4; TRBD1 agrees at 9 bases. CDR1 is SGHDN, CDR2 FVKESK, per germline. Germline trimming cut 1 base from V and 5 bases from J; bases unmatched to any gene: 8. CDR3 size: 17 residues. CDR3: CASSQGSWTGENEKLFF. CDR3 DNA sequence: TGTGCCAGCAGCCAAGGAAGTTGGACAGGGGAAAATGAAAAACTGTTTTTT.

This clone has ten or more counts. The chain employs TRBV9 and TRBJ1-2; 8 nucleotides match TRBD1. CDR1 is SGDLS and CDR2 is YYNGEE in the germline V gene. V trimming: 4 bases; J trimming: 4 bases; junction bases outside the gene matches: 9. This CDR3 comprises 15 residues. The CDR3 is CASSPSTGAVYGYTF. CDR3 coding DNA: TGTGCCAGCAGCCCTTCGACAGGGGCCGTCTATGGCTACACCTTC.

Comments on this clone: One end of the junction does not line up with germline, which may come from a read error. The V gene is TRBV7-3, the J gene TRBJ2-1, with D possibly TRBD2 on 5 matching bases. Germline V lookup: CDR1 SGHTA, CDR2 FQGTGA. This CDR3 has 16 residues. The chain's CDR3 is CAISTEAAVSHNEQFF. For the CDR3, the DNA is TGTGCCATCAGCACTGAAGCGGCAGTTTCACACAATGAGCAGTTCTTC. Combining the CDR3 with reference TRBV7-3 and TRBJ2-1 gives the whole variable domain GAGVSQTPSNKVTEKGKYVELRCDPISGHTALYWYRQSLGQGPEFLIYFQGTGAADDSGLPNDRFFAVRPEGSVSTLKIQRTERGDSAVYLCAISTEAAVSHNEQFFGPGTRLTVL.

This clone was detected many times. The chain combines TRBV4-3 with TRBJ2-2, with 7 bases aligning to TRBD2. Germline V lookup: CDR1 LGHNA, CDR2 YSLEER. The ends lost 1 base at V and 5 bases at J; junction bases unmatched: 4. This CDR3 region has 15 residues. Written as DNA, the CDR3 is TGCGCCAGCAGCCAAGGCGGGAGAGGGACCGGGGAGCTGTTTTTT. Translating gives CASSQGGRGTGELFF.

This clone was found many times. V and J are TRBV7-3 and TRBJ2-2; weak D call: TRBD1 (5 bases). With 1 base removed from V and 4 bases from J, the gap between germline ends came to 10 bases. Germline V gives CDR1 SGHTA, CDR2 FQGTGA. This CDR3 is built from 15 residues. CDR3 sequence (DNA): TGTGCCAGCAGCTTAAAAGGACATATCACCGGGGAGCTGTTTTTT. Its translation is CASSLKGHITGELFF.

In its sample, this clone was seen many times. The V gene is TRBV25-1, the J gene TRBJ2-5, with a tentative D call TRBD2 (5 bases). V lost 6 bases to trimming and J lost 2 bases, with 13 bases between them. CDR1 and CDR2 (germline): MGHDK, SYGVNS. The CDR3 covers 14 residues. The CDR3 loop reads CASSDPRTQETQYF. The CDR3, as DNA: TGTGCCAGCAGCGATCCCAGGACTCAAGAGACCCAGTACTTC.

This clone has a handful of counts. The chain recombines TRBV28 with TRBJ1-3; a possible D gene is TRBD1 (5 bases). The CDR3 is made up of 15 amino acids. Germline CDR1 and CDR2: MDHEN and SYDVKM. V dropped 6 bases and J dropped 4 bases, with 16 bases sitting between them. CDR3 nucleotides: TGTGCCAGCAGCGACCCCGGGGCTTACGGAAACACCATATATTTT. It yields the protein CASSDPGAYGNTIYF.

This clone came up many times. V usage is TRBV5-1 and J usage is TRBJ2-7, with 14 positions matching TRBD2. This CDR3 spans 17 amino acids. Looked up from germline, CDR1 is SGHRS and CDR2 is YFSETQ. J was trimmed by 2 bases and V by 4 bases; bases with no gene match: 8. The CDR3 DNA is TGCGCCAGCAGCCCCAGGACTAGCGGGGGGTATACCTACGAGCAGTACTTC. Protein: CASSPRTSGGYTYEQYF.